What follows are 24 T cell receptor beta chains derived from one specimen sequenced in a study of molecular identifiers for immune sequencing clone quantification. TCRdb recomputed calls from the PCR reads with MiXCR, one row per CDR3 protein. This table holds about 65,000 distinct CDR3 sequences, about 17% found once. The sequenced material came from naive CD8+ T cells from blood, with Jurkat cell RNA spiked in. The sample's subset: FACS-sorted CD8+CD4-CCR7+CD45RA+ naive T cells. The receptors were gathered from a human donor in good health. Some libraries in this study had Jurkat cell RNA spiked in.

The chain joins TRBV7-8 to TRBJ2-7; TRBD1 aligns across 8 bases. Germline CDR1 reads SGHVS; CDR2 reads FQNEAQ. CDR3 length: 15 residues. V lost 5 bases to trimming and J lost 6 bases; unmatched junction nucleotides: 12. The DNA for the CDR3 is TGTGCCAGCAGCCTAAGACAGGGGACGACGGCCGAGCAGTACTTC. It specifies CASSLRQGTTAEQYF.

A remark on this clonotype: Just one base apart from a much larger clone, this may be a read error. The chain couples TRBV4-1 to TRBJ1-5; D unclear. The CDR3 totals 14 residues. V lost 1 base to trimming and J lost 3 bases, with 7 bases between them. Germline assignment: CDR1 MGHRA and CDR2 YSYEKL. CDR3 loop: CASSQVHDNQPQHF. The CDR3 nucleotides are TGCGCCAGCAGCCAAGTTCACGACAATCAGCCCCAGCATTTT.

In this sample, this clonotype turned up many times. The chain links TRBV20-1 to TRBJ2-7; possible D gene TRBD2, 5 bases. CDR3 length equals 13 residues. Trimming cost V 0 bases and J 6 bases, with 12 bases left between them. Germline V gives CDR1 DFQATT, CDR2 SNEGSKA (reference sequence). CDR3 nucleotides: TGCAGTGCTAGAGAAGTCGGGGAAGCCGAGCAGTACTTC. This gives the protein CSAREVGEAEQYF.

This clonotype was detected many times. The chain joins TRBV27 to TRBJ2-6; D uncertain. This CDR3 is built from 14 residues. CDR1 is MNHEY, CDR2 SMNVEV, per germline (reference sequence). Trimming took 0 bases from V and 4 from J, leaving 4 bases between them. Here the CDR3 DNA reads TGTGCCAGCAGTTTATCAATGGGGGCCAACGTCCTGACTTTC. Its translation: CASSLSMGANVLTF.

This clonotype was detected ten times or more. The DNA of the CDR3 is TGTGCCAGCAGATCCGGGACTAGTAATACGCAGTATTTT. Translating it yields CASRSGTSNTQYF. The chain carries TRBV6-5 and TRBJ2-3, with 8 bases fitting TRBD2. This CDR3 has 13 residues. J gave up 7 bases and V 6 bases, and 6 bases lay outside the gene matches. CDR1 is MNHEY, CDR2 SVGAGI, per germline.

This clonotype was seen many times. The chain recombines TRBV20-1 with TRBJ2-7; D is tentatively TRBD1 or TRBD2 (5 bases each). The CDR3 extends over 11 amino acids. Germline V CDR1 and CDR2: DFQATT, SNEGSKA (reference sequence). V shed 3 bases and J shed 6 bases, with 9 bases lying between them. The CDR3 region is CSASWDGEQYF. As DNA, the CDR3 is TGCAGTGCTAGTTGGGACGGCGAGCAGTACTTC.

The rearrangement links TRBV6-2 or TRBV6-3 to TRBJ2-5, with D possibly TRBD1 on 6 matching bases. CDR3 length: 15 residues. V was trimmed by 0 bases and J by 2 bases, leaving 10 bases between them. CDR1 is MNHEY and CDR2 is SVGEGT in the germline V gene. CDR3 region: CASSYSWGRQETQYF. The DNA for the CDR3 is TGTGCCAGCAGTTACTCTTGGGGGCGGCAAGAGACCCAGTACTTC.

Worth noting for this clonotype: A read error is possible here, since a much larger clone lies one base away. The rearrangement joins TRBV19 to TRBJ2-7; D could derive from TRBD1 or TRBD2 (5 bases each). V was clipped by 5 bases and J by 6 bases, with 17 bases between them. This CDR3 has 14 residues. Germline V CDR1 and CDR2: LNHDA, SQIVND (reference sequence). In DNA, the CDR3 is TGTGCCAGTAGTTGGGCAGGGAGTCCCTGCGAGCAGTACTTC. Encoded protein: CASSWAGSPCEQYF.

This clonotype was observed at least ten times. V gene TRBV28 combines with J gene TRBJ2-7, with TRBD1 as a possible D gene (5 bases). V dropped 5 bases and J dropped 2 bases, with 10 bases sitting between them. Germline V gene lookup returns CDR1 MDHEN and CDR2 SYDVKM. The CDR3 has 13 amino acids. CDR3 in amino acids: CASSVTAAYEQYF. Written as DNA, the CDR3 is TGTGCCAGCAGTGTGACAGCAGCCTACGAGCAGTACTTC.

This clonotype appeared many times. The J gene is TRBJ2-3, the V gene TRBV7-9; 10 bases are shared with TRBD1. V shed 8 bases, J shed 1 base, and the junction held 3 bases outside the gene matches. Germline CDR1 and CDR2: SEHNR and FQNEAQ (reference sequence). The CDR3 totals 14 residues. CDR3 loop: CASRGTGGTDTQYF. The CDR3 bases are TGTGCCAGCCGGGGGACAGGGGGCACAGATACGCAGTATTTT.

Points on this clonotype: A much more abundant neighbour one base away suggests this may be a read error. Given the absence of the conserved phenylalanine or tryptophan at the CDR3 end, a read error is likely. This chain joins TRBV7-9 and TRBJ1-4, with 7 bases lining up with TRBD1. Germline V CDR1 and CDR2: SEHNR, FQNEAQ (reference sequence). V gave up 1 base and J gave up 6 bases; unmatched junction bases: 8. CDR3 length equals 16 residues. The CDR3 sequence is CASSLVGQQPYEKLFI. As DNA, the CDR3 is TGTGCCAGCAGCTTAGTGGGACAGCAACCTTATGAAAAACTGTTTATT.

This clonotype was detected ten times or more. The V and J genes are TRBV12-3 or TRBV12-4 and TRBJ2-2, with unresolved D. The germline V and J ends were trimmed by 3 bases and 10 bases, with 9 bases remaining between them. The CDR3 is made up of 12 amino acids. The DNA for the CDR3 is TGTGCCAGCAGTTTGGAGCGCCTGGAGCTGTTTTTT. It codes for CASSLERLELFF.

This clonotype appeared many times. The rearrangement links TRBV14 to TRBJ2-7; maybe TRBD1 (6 bases). There are 16 residues in the CDR3. Germline V gene sequence: CDR1 SGHDN, CDR2 FVKESK. Trimming pared 1 base from V and 2 bases from J, leaving 15 bases between. The CDR3 protein is CASSQGSRQGTYEQYF. The CDR3 nucleotides are TGTGCCAGCAGCCAAGGCTCTCGGCAGGGGACCTACGAGCAGTACTTC. Full variable domain (rest looked up from reference TRBV14 and TRBJ2-7): EAGVTQFPSHSVIEKGQTVTLRCDPISGHDNLYWYRRVMGKEIKFLLHFVKESKQDESGMPNNRFLAERTGGTYSTLKVQPAELEDSGVYFCASSQGSRQGTYEQYFGPGTRLTVT.

Turning to this clonotype: This sequence may be a read error, since a much larger clone differs from it by one base. This sequence joins TRBV9 and TRBJ2-2, with D perhaps matching TRBD2 (6 bases). The CDR3 is 13 amino acids. The germline V gene has CDR1 SGDLS and CDR2 YYNGEE. Trimming stripped 7 bases from V and 2 bases from J, with 9 bases between. The CDR3 bases are TGTGCCAGCGTCGGGAGTAACACCGGGGAGCTGTTTTTT. Encoded protein: CASVGSNTGELFF.

This clonotype was observed many times. The J gene is TRBJ1-1, the V gene TRBV12-3 or TRBV12-4; possible D gene TRBD1, 6 bases. The CDR3 totals 13 residues. Trimming pared 3 bases from V and 7 bases from J, leaving 12 bases between. The CDR3 sequence: CASSFDRSSEAFF. For the CDR3, the DNA is TGTGCCAGCAGTTTCGACAGGAGTAGTGAAGCTTTCTTT.

This clonotype was recorded at least ten times. The V gene is TRBV12-5, the J gene TRBJ2-2; unclear D gene. The CDR3 totals 15 residues. V lost 6 bases and J 1 base, leaving 12 bases between the germline ends. CDR1 is LGHNT, CDR2 FRNRAP, per germline. CDR3 bases: TGTGCTAGTGGCCGTTCTGACCAGAACACCGGGGAGCTGTTTTTT. Protein product: CASGRSDQNTGELFF.

This clonotype was observed a few times. The chain joins TRBV7-9 to TRBJ2-1; TRBD2 agrees at 9 bases. Germline V gene sequence: CDR1 SEHNR, CDR2 FQNEAQ (reference sequence). V shed 3 bases and J 6 bases; nucleotides not matched to a gene: 6. The CDR3 loop spans 15 amino acids. CDR3 sequence (DNA): TGTGCCAGCAGCTTTGTGACTAGCGGTATCAATGAGCAGTTCTTC. Amino acids: CASSFVTSGINEQFF.

Ten or more counts support this clonotype. The chain employs TRBV19 and TRBJ2-7, with 7 bases lining up with TRBD1. J was trimmed by 3 bases and V by 5 bases; bases with no gene match: 4. The CDR3 extends over 13 amino acids. CDR1 and CDR2 (germline): LNHDA, SQIVND (reference sequence). CDR3 amino acids: CASSPGQDYEQYF. The CDR3 coding sequence is TGTGCCAGTAGTCCCGGACAGGACTACGAGCAGTACTTC.

There are many counts of this clonotype. The chain carries TRBV5-5 and TRBJ2-3, with 8 bases identical to TRBD2. The CDR3 consists of 16 residues. Per germline, CDR1 SGHKS and CDR2 YYEKEE (reference sequence). The J segment lost 0 bases and the V segment lost 4 bases, leaving 7 bases of the junction unmatched. Written as DNA, the CDR3 is TGTGCCAGCAGCCTTAGCGGGGTGTCGAGCACAGATACGCAGTATTTT. This gives the protein CASSLSGVSSTDTQYF.

This clonotype was seen many times. The chain uses TRBV30 and TRBJ2-3; D is unresolved. This CDR3 has 13 amino acids. Germline V CDR1 and CDR2: GTSNPN, SVGIG (reference sequence). V was clipped by 4 bases and J by 0 bases, with 8 bases between them. This CDR3 is CAWTASSTDTQYF. In DNA, the CDR3 is TGTGCCTGGACGGCCAGTAGCACAGATACGCAGTATTTT. Together with reference TRBV30 and TRBJ2-3, the CDR3 gives the full variable domain: SQTIHQWPATLVQPVGSPLSLECTVEGTSNPNLYWYRQAAGRGLQLLFYSVGIGQISSEVPQNLSASRPQDRQFILSSKKLLLSDSGFYLCAWTASSTDTQYFGPGTRLTVL.

Only a few counts were recorded for this clonotype. The chain joins TRBV30 to TRBJ2-1; D might be TRBD2 (5 bases). V was cut by 0 bases and J by 13 bases, with 13 bases left in between. Germline CDR1 is GTSNPN and CDR2 is SVGIG (reference sequence). The CDR3 has 12 residues. CDR3 in DNA: TGTGCCTGGAGTGTACTAGGAAGGAGTCAGTTCTTC. It translates to CAWSVLGRSQFF.

As concerns this clonotype: With a much larger clone just one base away, this may be a read error. The chain combines TRBV6-5 with TRBJ1-1; D is ambiguous. The CDR3 spans 14 residues. Germline CDR1 MNHEY, CDR2 SVGAGI. CDR3: CASGYEGYGTEAFF. The CDR3 DNA reads as TGTGCCAGCGGTTACGAGGGTTATGGCACTGAAGCTTTCTTT.

The table lists this clonotype with many counts. The chain combines TRBV7-3 with TRBJ2-1; a weak D match, TRBD2 (6 bases). V was shortened by 5 bases and J by 6 bases, with 14 bases between the two germline ends. Germline lookup yields CDR1 SGHTA and CDR2 FQGTGA. The CDR3 is made up of 14 amino acids. CDR3 in DNA: TGTGCCAGCAGCCCCACCCCCGGGAGCAATGAGCAGTTCTTC. It encodes CASSPTPGSNEQFF.

This clonotype was seen ten or more times. The chain has TRBV6-5 and TRBJ2-3; TRBD2 matches at 13 bases. The trim removed 0 bases at V and 4 bases at J, leaving 7 bases unmatched. Germline V gives CDR1 MNHEY, CDR2 SVGAGI. The CDR3 length is 18 residues. The CDR3 bases are TGTGCCAGCAGTTACTCCAGACTAGCGGGAGGATTTGCAGATACGCAGTATTTT. It translates to CASSYSRLAGGFADTQYF.